These 7 T cell receptor beta chains originate from one sample sequenced in a study of monozygotic twins with inflammatory bowel disease. Using the 5' RACE reads, TCRdb records one entry per CDR3 protein without DNA. The sample has about 200,000 distinct CDR3 sequences. Material: blood. These receptors all stem from a human donor with ulcerative colitis or Crohn's disease, or a healthy co-twin of an affected twin (not recorded which).

The genes are TRBV5-1 and TRBJ2-1; there is no DNA to check the TCRdb D call of TRBD2. The germline V gene encodes CDR1 SGHRS and CDR2 YFSETQ. The CDR3 is made up of 15 amino acids. CDR3 loop: CASRLAGGRMDEQFF.

The chain's CDR3 is CASSLFGVNTEAFF. The chain is built from TRBV7-2 and TRBJ1-1. CDR1 is SGHTA and CDR2 is FQGNSA in the germline V gene. This CDR3 has 14 amino acids.

This rearrangement joins TRBV7-8 to TRBJ2-1; the TCRdb D gene call, TRBD2, has no DNA to confirm it. CDR3 length equals 16 residues. CDR1 is SGHVS and CDR2 is FQNEAQ in the germline V gene. CDR3 in amino acids: CASSIAGLSSYNEQFF.

V is TRBV4-2 and J is TRBJ2-7. Germline lookup yields CDR1 LGHNA and CDR2 YNFKEQ. The CDR3 contains 13 residues. This CDR3 is CASRGAASYEQYF.

This clonotype is classed as medium-sized by frequency. The gene calls are TRBV5-1 and TRBJ2-3. This CDR3 comprises 13 residues. Per germline, CDR1 SGHRS and CDR2 YFSETQ. The CDR3 sequence: CASSLEGTDTQYF.

The chain joins TRBV3-1 to TRBJ2-1; TCRdb lists TRBD1, though no DNA is available to test this call. The CDR3 totals 15 residues. CDR1 and CDR2 from the germline V gene are LGHDT and YNNKEL (reference sequence). The CDR3 here is CASSQVRGALGEQFF.

The V gene is TRBV7-2, the J gene TRBJ2-7; checking the TCRdb D call of TRBD2 is not possible without DNA. Germline V lookup: CDR1 SGHTA, CDR2 FQGNSA. The CDR3 runs to 19 residues. The CDR3 sequence: CASSLAPTSRGGPLSEQYF.